This is a list of T cell receptor beta chains from one sample in a study of Ad26.COV2.S vaccination and SARS-CoV-2 variants. Clones were read by immunoSEQ multiplex PCR, and TCRdb kept only the in-frame ones, dropping some. The sample lists more than 300,000 clones; 75% to 90% were seen once. The material was peripheral blood, obtained in a trial of Ad26.COV2.S vaccine versus placebo. The source of these receptors is a person aged 18 to 59 who received the Ad26.COV2.S COVID-19 vaccine or a placebo. CDR3s leave out the opening cysteine and the closing phenylalanine or tryptophan. Each record gives: J gene, V gene, CDR3 protein.

>TRBJ2-7|TRBV30
ACQGARYEQY
>TRBJ2-5|TRBV5-4
ASSLGAGEETQY
>TRBJ2-7|TRBV6-2/TRBV6-3
ASSYRGPYEQY
>TRBJ2-5|TRBV9
ASSAPLGRTVQETQY
>TRBJ2-1|TRBV19
ASSITPGSYNEQF
>TRBJ2-1|TRBV6-2/TRBV6-3
ASTPTSGGKDEQF
>TRBJ2-1|TRBV9
ASSSPGTGALDEQF
>TRBJ1-6|TRBV19
ASRPGSPRNSPLH
>TRBJ1-6|TRBV27
ASSFEINSPLH
>TRBJ2-1|TRBV19
ASGLGSSYNEQF
>TRBJ2-5|TRBV28
ASSLGSHRVETQY
>TRBJ1-1|TRBV7-2
ASSQHGTGNTEAF
>TRBJ2-5|TRBV12-5
ASSAGGLGETQY
>TRBJ1-5|TRBV10-1
ASSESVGRRRRDSNQPQH
>TRBJ2-7|TRBV5-4
ASSYGHRETDYEQY
>TRBJ1-4|TRBV2
ASNTGGNEKLF
>TRBJ1-5|TRBV2
ASSEVTANQPQH
>TRBJ2-1|TRBV28
ASSRGTSVSEQF
>TRBJ2-5|TRBV4-2
ASSPLGVQETQY
>TRBJ2-3|TRBV5-1
ASTNRGDWRDTQY
>TRBJ1-1|TRBV6-2/TRBV6-3
ASSYGPRGFTEAF
>TRBJ1-1|TRBV28
ASTRTQNTEAF
>TRBJ1-5|TRBV6-5
ASSYSGRPNQPQH
>TRBJ2-6|TRBV6-5
ASILGGSGANVLT
>TRBJ2-1|TRBV4-3
ASSLGQGSYNEQF
>TRBJ1-1|TRBV5-4
ASSLDRGMNTEAF
>TRBJ2-5|TRBV3-1/TRBV3-2
ASSTTTRETQY
>TRBJ2-7|TRBV3-1/TRBV3-2
ASSWTVYEQY
>TRBJ2-3|TRBV7-2
ASSLWPGDGTDTQY
>TRBJ1-1|TRBV4-3
ASSQGTEAF
>TRBJ2-5|TRBV19
ASRLQAGGPETQY
>TRBJ1-4|TRBV5-6
ASSAVVGGANEKLF
>TRBJ2-7|TRBV28
ASSSNVQGYYEQY
>TRBJ2-5|TRBV19
ASSLGTSPETQY
>TRBJ1-3|TRBV6-1
ASSEVGSQSNTIY
>TRBJ1-1|TRBV11-2
ASTPHDRVANTEAF
>TRBJ2-3|TRBV7-9
ASTGGDFLRPNTQY
>TRBJ1-1|TRBV6-2/TRBV6-3
ASSSGGRFVSTEAF
>TRBJ1-2|TRBV5-5
ASSLGTGQRNYGYT
>TRBJ2-2|TRBV29-1
SVRGQGSGELF
>TRBJ1-5|TRBV19
ASMEGRASNQPQH
>TRBJ2-1|TRBV4-1
ASSQANRNEQF
>TRBJ1-3|TRBV5-6
ASSFYVSGNTIY
>TRBJ1-4|TRBV18
ASSRSTTATNEKLF
>TRBJ1-3|TRBV19
ASSPETNGLGNTIY
>TRBJ1-5|TRBV6-5
ASTSGLGNQPQH
>TRBJ1-1|TRBV12-3/TRBV12-4
ASSLVEGERL
>TRBJ2-1|TRBV19
ASSVRDGYYNEQF